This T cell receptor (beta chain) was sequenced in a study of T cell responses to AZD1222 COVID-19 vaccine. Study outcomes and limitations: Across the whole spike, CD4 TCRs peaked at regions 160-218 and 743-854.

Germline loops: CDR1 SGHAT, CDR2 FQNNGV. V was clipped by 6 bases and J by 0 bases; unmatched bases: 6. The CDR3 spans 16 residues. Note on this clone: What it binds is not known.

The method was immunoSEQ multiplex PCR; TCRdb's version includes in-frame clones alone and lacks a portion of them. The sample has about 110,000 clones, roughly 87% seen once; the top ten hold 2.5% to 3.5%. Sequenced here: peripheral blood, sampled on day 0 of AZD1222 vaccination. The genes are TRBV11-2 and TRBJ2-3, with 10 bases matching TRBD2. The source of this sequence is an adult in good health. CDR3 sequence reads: CASRSPGLASTDTQYF. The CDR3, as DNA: TGTGCCAGCAGGTCTCCGGGACTAGCGAGCACAGATACGCAGTATTTT.